The 27 T cell receptor beta chains below come from one sample, sequenced in a study of shared clonotypes between healthy human individuals. Measured with immunoSEQ multiplex PCR; TCRdb has only the in-frame clones, and not every one. The sample has fewer than 2.5 million clones; roughly 93% are singletons. Input material: naive CD4+ T cells from PBMCs. Subset in this sample: CD45RA+ positively selected. The receptors shown here come from a man between 18 and 35 years old in good health. Some clones in this sample may be carry-over from other donors' samples.

The chain is built from TRBV30 and TRBJ1-4, with 7 bases lining up with TRBD1. Germline V CDR1 and CDR2: GTSNPN, SVGIG (reference sequence). The CDR3 has 15 amino acids. V lost 2 bases to trimming and J lost 5 bases; unmatched junction nucleotides: 8. The CDR3 sequence: CAWSSGQARNEKLFF. The CDR3 nucleotides are TGTGCCTGGAGTTCCGGACAGGCGAGGAATGAAAAACTGTTTTTT.

The chain is built from TRBV9 and TRBJ2-2, with D perhaps TRBD1 (5 bases). This CDR3 is 16 amino acids long. Looked up from germline, CDR1 is SGDLS and CDR2 is YYNGEE. The V end lost 4 bases, the J end lost 1 base, and 14 bases lay between the germline ends. Here the CDR3 DNA reads TGTGCCAGCAGCCCTCGTGTAAGGGGGAACACCGGGGAGCTGTTTTTT. Encoded protein: CASSPRVRGNTGELFF.

On this clone: The sample carries other DNA sequences with the same CDR3. This sequence joins TRBV29-1 and TRBJ1-1; D gene unclear. CDR3 length equals 10 residues. CDR1 is SQVTM, CDR2 ANQGSEA, per germline. Trimming pared 3 bases from V and 3 bases from J, leaving 2 bases between. CDR3 sequence reads: CSVDDTEAFF. The CDR3 nucleotides read TGCAGCGTTGACGACACTGAAGCTTTCTTT.

Comments on this clone: This sample also contains other DNA sequences that code for the same CDR3. This chain connects TRBV28 to TRBJ1-2; no firm D call. The CDR3 is made up of 12 amino acids. The V end was cut by 5 bases, the J end by 7 bases, with 11 bases between. In germline, CDR1 is MDHEN, CDR2 SYDVKM. The DNA of the CDR3 is TGTGCCAGCAGTCTCAAGGGATCTGGCTACACCTTC. Its translation: CASSLKGSGYTF.

This chain joins TRBV7-2 and TRBJ1-5, with D maybe TRBD1 (5 bases). Germline V CDR1 and CDR2: SGHTA, FQGNSA. The ends were cut back, 5 bases at V and 5 bases at J, with 19 bases in the middle. CDR3 size: 16 residues. The CDR3 here is CASSPTRDGRYQPQHF. In DNA, the CDR3 is TGTGCCAGCAGCCCAACCCGGGACGGTCGCTATCAGCCCCAGCATTTT.

The V and J genes are TRBV18 and TRBJ1-4, with D hard to call. Trimming pared 3 bases from V and 0 bases from J, leaving 11 bases between. The CDR3 is made up of 16 amino acids. Germline CDR1 reads KGHSH; CDR2 reads LQKENI. The CDR3 loop reads CASSPNTATTNEKLFF. The CDR3 DNA reads as TGTGCCAGCTCACCCAATACAGCGACAACTAATGAAAAACTGTTTTTT.

This chain connects TRBV7-2 to TRBJ1-2, with D possibly matching TRBD1 (5 bases). The CDR3 covers 13 residues. The V end lost 5 bases, the J end lost 7 bases, and 14 bases lay between the germline ends. CDR1 SGHTA and CDR2 FQGNSA come from the germline V gene. Here the CDR3 DNA reads TGTGCCAGCAGCCCGGGGCAAACGGGTGGCTACACCTTC. It translates to CASSPGQTGGYTF.

The chain couples TRBV27 to TRBJ1-4; 8 bases map to TRBD1. Germline loops: CDR1 MNHEY, CDR2 SMNVEV (reference sequence). Unmatched junction bases numbered 11, after V lost 6 bases and J lost 8 bases. CDR3 length equals 15 residues. The CDR3 here is CASSHQDRGKEKLFF. For the CDR3, the DNA is TGTGCCAGCAGCCACCAAGACAGGGGCAAAGAAAAACTGTTTTTT.

The chain links TRBV11-2 to TRBJ1-1; D is unresolved. CDR3 length: 15 amino acids. Germline lookup yields CDR1 SGHAT and CDR2 FQNNGV. The V gene lost 5 bases and the J gene lost 4 bases, with 17 bases spanning the gap. CDR3 in amino acids: CASSQETVLSTEAFF. The CDR3 DNA follows: TGTGCCAGCAGCCAAGAGACCGTCTTGAGCACTGAAGCTTTCTTT. Complete variable domain (other parts from reference TRBV11-2 and TRBJ1-1): EAGVAQSPRYKIIEKRQSVAFWCNPISGHATLYWYQQILGQGPKLLIQFQNNGVVDDSQLPKDRFSAERLKGVDSTLKIQPAKLEDSAVYLCASSQETVLSTEAFFGQGTRLTVV.

This clone was counted only a few times. One end of the junction fails to match germline, which may point to a read error. The chain combines TRBV29-1 with TRBJ1-1; D ambiguous. Germline V gene sequence: CDR1 SQVTM, CDR2 ANQGSEA. CDR3 length: 12 residues. The CDR3, as DNA: TGCAGCGCTCATAGAGGGAACGCTGAAGCTTTCTTT. Protein product: CSAHRGNAEAFF.

V usage is TRBV7-9 and J usage is TRBJ1-1; unclear D gene. Germline lookup yields CDR1 SEHNR and CDR2 FQNEAQ (reference sequence). V lost 6 bases and J lost 1, with 6 bases in between. The CDR3 has 12 residues. CDR3 sequence reads: CASSYSNTEAFF. The CDR3 nucleotides are TGTGCCAGCAGTTATTCGAACACTGAAGCTTTCTTT. Full variable domain (outside the CDR3, taken from reference TRBV7-9 and TRBJ1-1): DTGVSQNPRHKITKRGQNVTFRCDPISEHNRLYWYRQTLGQGPEFLTYFQNEAQLEKSRLLSDRFSAERPKGSFSTLEIQRTEQGDSAMYLCASSYSNTEAFFGQGTRLTVV.

The chain recombines TRBV23-1 with TRBJ2-3, with D tentatively TRBD1 or TRBD2 (5 bases each). TRBV23-1 is noted as an ORF with a role that remains uncertain. The V end was cut by 0 bases, the J end by 6 bases, with 16 bases between. The CDR3 runs 16 residues. The CDR3 DNA reads TGCGCCAGCAGTCAATCTTTCAGGTGGGACGGGGATACGCAGTATTTT. Its translation is CASSQSFRWDGDTQYF.

The chain is built from TRBV6-5 and TRBJ2-3; 15 bases align to TRBD2. The germline V gene has CDR1 MNHEY and CDR2 SVGAGI. This CDR3 region has 16 residues. J was trimmed by 6 bases and V by 4 bases; bases with no gene match: 5. DNA for the CDR3: TGTGCCAGCAGTTTGGGACTAGCGGGAGGTTCGGATACGCAGTATTTT. This translates into CASSLGLAGGSDTQYF.

The CDR3: CASSQASGLNEKLFF. The CDR3 bases are TGCGCCAGCAGCCAAGCCTCAGGGCTGAATGAAAAACTGTTTTTT. V usage is TRBV4-1 and J usage is TRBJ1-4; weak D call: TRBD1 (5 bases). The ends were cut back, 1 base at V and 5 bases at J, with 11 bases in the middle. The germline CDR1 and CDR2 sequences are MGHRA and YSYEKL. The CDR3 is 15 residues long.

This sequence joins TRBV5-8 and TRBJ2-7, with D hard to call. V was clipped by 2 bases and J by 3 bases, with 9 bases between them. The length of the CDR3 is 13 residues. Germline lookup yields CDR1 SGHTS and CDR2 YDEGEE. The CDR3 loop reads CASSLQANYEQYF. CDR3 nucleotide sequence: TGTGCCAGCAGCTTACAAGCAAACTACGAGCAGTACTTC.

To note about this clone: Different DNA sequences within this sample yield the same CDR3. The chain has TRBV28 and TRBJ2-5; D ambiguous. Trimming took off 6 bases at V and 2 bases at J, with 4 bases between the two ends. This CDR3 region has 11 residues. From germline, CDR1 is MDHEN and CDR2 SYDVKM. CDR3 nucleotides: TGTGCCAGCAGCGATCAAGAGACCCAGTACTTC. This sequence encodes CASSDQETQYF. The full variable domain, in which reference TRBV28 and TRBJ2-5 provide the parts outside the CDR3, is DVKVTQSSRYLVKRTGEKVFLECVQDMDHENMFWYRQDPGLGLRLIYFSYDVKMKEKGDIPEGYSVSREKKERFSLILESASTNQTSMYLCASSDQETQYFGPGTRLLVL.

The CDR3 nucleotides are TGCGCCAGCAGCGTATTACAGGGGACGGCGGCTGAAGCTTTCTTT. It codes for CASSVLQGTAAEAFF. The chain links TRBV5-1 to TRBJ1-1; 7 nucleotides agree with TRBD1. The V gene end was trimmed by 4 bases and the J gene end by 6 bases; junction bases not matched to a gene: 12. This CDR3 comprises 15 residues. The germline V gene has CDR1 SGHRS and CDR2 YFSETQ.

The rearrangement uses TRBV7-8 and TRBJ2-1; D is unresolved. V was shortened by 1 base and J by 0 bases, with 7 bases between the two germline ends. Germline CDR1 and CDR2: SGHVS and FQNEAQ. This CDR3 comprises 15 residues. CDR3 residues: CASSLGVSSYNEQFF. As DNA, the CDR3 is TGTGCCAGCAGCTTAGGCGTCAGCTCCTACAATGAGCAGTTCTTC.

This chain joins TRBV19 and TRBJ2-1, with 12 bases that match TRBD2. This CDR3 contains 15 residues. Unmatched junction bases numbered 7, after V lost 5 bases and J lost 8 bases. Per germline, CDR1 LNHDA and CDR2 SQIVND (reference sequence). This CDR3 reads CASSETSGSTDEQFF. In DNA form, the CDR3 reads TGTGCCAGTAGTGAGACTAGCGGGAGTACGGATGAGCAGTTCTTC.

This chain uses TRBV10-3 with TRBJ1-1; D remains unclear. Germline V gives CDR1 ENHRY, CDR2 SYGVKD. The CDR3 runs 14 residues. V was trimmed by 0 bases and J by 4 bases, leaving 9 bases between them. The CDR3 nucleotides are TGTGCCATCAGTGAGTCGAACGGGGTCACTGAAGCTTTCTTT. It translates to CAISESNGVTEAFF.

Details on this clone: Other DNA sequences in the sample encode the same CDR3. The rearrangement links TRBV15 to TRBJ2-7, with unresolved D. Trimming shortened V by 0 bases and J by 2 bases, and 5 bases separated the two germline ends. Per germline, CDR1 LNHNV and CDR2 YYDKDF (reference sequence). CDR3 size: 13 residues. The CDR3 bases are TGTGCCACCAGCAGAGATCGGACCTACGAGCAGTACTTC. It translates to CATSRDRTYEQYF.

This chain uses TRBV2 with TRBJ1-2, with TRBD1 as a possible D gene (5 bases). Per germline, CDR1 SNHLY and CDR2 FYNNEI. The ends were cut back, 3 bases at V and 5 bases at J, with 10 bases in the middle. The CDR3 contains 13 residues. The CDR3 reads CASSEAGTYGYTF. For the CDR3, the DNA is TGTGCCAGCAGTGAGGCAGGGACTTATGGCTACACCTTC.

The CDR3 loop reads CASSYDGLGNTIYF. CDR3 DNA: TGCGCCAGCAGCTACGACGGTCTTGGAAACACCATATATTTT. The rearrangement links TRBV5-1 to TRBJ1-3; unclear D gene. Germline CDR1 and CDR2: SGHRS and YFSETQ. The germline V and J ends were trimmed by 3 bases and 3 bases, with 10 bases remaining between them. This CDR3 is 14 amino acids long. Supplemented by reference TRBV5-1 and TRBJ1-3, the full variable domain reads KAGVTQTPRYLIKTRGQQVTLSCSPISGHRSVSWYQQTPGQGLQFLFEYFSETQRNKGNFPGRFSGRQFSNSRSEMNVSTLELGDSALYLCASSYDGLGNTIYFGEGSWLTVV.

About this clone itself: Other DNA variants within this sample encode the same CDR3. V gene TRBV28 combines with J gene TRBJ1-1; 9 positions agree with TRBD1. The junction had 5 bases not matched to a gene; V was cut back by 4 bases and J by 5 bases. Germline V gene sequence: CDR1 MDHEN, CDR2 SYDVKM. The length of the CDR3 is 14 residues. CDR3 bases: TGTGCCAGCAGTTCACAGGGGGCAGGTACTGAAGCTTTCTTT. It translates to CASSSQGAGTEAFF.

The chain couples TRBV28 to TRBJ2-1; D possibly matches TRBD1 or TRBD2 (6 bases each). The CDR3 contains 16 residues. CDR1 MDHEN and CDR2 SYDVKM come from the germline V gene. Trimming removed 6 bases at V and 7 bases at J, with 22 bases between. CDR3 sequence (DNA): TGTGCCAGCAGCATTCTTGGGGGGACCAGGGGTAATGAGCAGTTCTTC. Protein product: CASSILGGTRGNEQFF.

The chain links TRBV19 to TRBJ2-7; no clear D. CDR1 is LNHDA and CDR2 is SQIVND in the germline V gene (reference sequence). The V end was cut by 5 bases, the J end by 4 bases, with 15 bases between. The length of the CDR3 is 14 residues. DNA of the CDR3: TGTGCCAGTAGTTTTCCGGGCCGCAAGTACGAGCAGTACTTC. This encodes CASSFPGRKYEQYF.

Only one count was recorded for this clone. The chain carries TRBV5-1 and TRBJ2-3; D call uncertain. Trimming took off 0 bases at V and 0 bases at J, with 8 bases between the two ends. Germline V gene data show CDR1 as SGHRS and CDR2 as YFSETQ. The CDR3 runs to 15 residues. CDR3 nucleotide sequence: TGCGCCAGCAGCTTGGACGGCCGCAGCACAGATACGCAGTATTTT. This codes for CASSLDGRSTDTQYF.